This TCR beta chain was profiled in a study of T-cell reconstitution after alpha-beta-depleted transplantation in children. Findings and caveats of the study: Diversity and T-cell counts at one year after transplant derived mostly from new T cells. Surviving recipient T cells and intrathymic progenitors accounted for some patients' high TCRbeta diversity at day 60. Several hundred graft clones that had expanded were reportedly the source of alpha-beta T cells about two months after transplant.

With 7 bases removed from V and 8 bases from J, the gap between germline ends came to 20 bases. The CDR3 consists of 15 residues. The V gene's germline CDR1 is MNHNS and CDR2 SASEGT. This clonotype was recorded a few times. The antigen is not known. A TCRbeta library incorporating unique molecular identifiers was prepared. TCRdb used MiXCR to reprocess the PCR reads, holding one entry per CDR3 protein. The table has about 76,000 distinct CDR3 sequences, roughly 14% seen once; the top ten hold around a quarter. This specimen consisted of PBMCs, mostly from graft donor cells, obtained 180 days after TCRalphabeta/CD19-depleted stem cell transplant. The clonotype was recovered from a male patient between 2 and 10 years old who had a stem cell transplant for acute lymphoblastic leukemia, so the T cells may come from the graft donor. This chain links TRBV6-1 with TRBJ1-4, with a possible D match to TRBD1 (5 bases). The CDR3 here is CASTDGGYSQEKLFF. In DNA, the CDR3 is TGTGCCAGCACCGACGGGGGGTATAGTCAGGAAAAACTGTTTTTT.